The 27 T cell receptor beta chains listed next were all sequenced from one sample in a study of T cells in Graves' hyperthyroidism and ophthalmopathy. RNA transcripts were the template for amplifying TCR beta CDR3 regions. The HTBI primer set served for first-round RT-PCR of the TCR CDR3. MiXCR was run by TCRdb on the multiplex PCR reads, yielding one entry per CDR3 protein. The data contain hundreds of thousands of distinct CDR3 sequences, 35% to 45% of them singletons. Sequencing was carried out using blood. Source of these receptors: a man between 18 and 35 years old with Graves' hyperthyroidism.

Ten or more counts support this clonotype. The V and J genes are TRBV20-1 and TRBJ1-1; 10 bases fit TRBD1. There are 15 residues in the CDR3. The V segment lost 4 bases and the J segment 4 bases; nucleotides outside the gene matches: 9. Germline lookup yields CDR1 DFQATT and CDR2 SNEGSKA (reference sequence). CDR3 DNA: TGCAGTGCTACACGGACAGGGGGTCGAGGCACTGAAGCTTTCTTT. Its protein product is CSATRTGGRGTEAFF.

The gene calls are TRBV19 and TRBJ2-6; maybe TRBD1 (6 bases). Trimming shortened V by 4 bases and J by 0 bases, and 16 bases separated the two germline ends. The CDR3 extends over 18 amino acids. CDR1 and CDR2 from the germline V gene are LNHDA and SQIVND (reference sequence). The CDR3 sequence: CASSTHRTDSSGANVLTF. CDR3 DNA sequence: TGTGCCAGTAGTACCCATCGGACAGACAGCTCTGGGGCCAACGTCCTGACTTTC. Together with reference TRBV19 and TRBJ2-6, the CDR3 gives the full variable domain: DGGITQSPKYLFRKEGQNVTLSCEQNLNHDAMYWYRQDPGQGLRLIYYSQIVNDFQKGDIAEGYSVSREKKESFPLTVTSAQKNPTAFYLCASSTHRTDSSGANVLTFGAGSRLTVL.

The chain links TRBV7-9 to TRBJ1-4; 7 bases agree with TRBD1. Germline V lookup: CDR1 SEHNR, CDR2 FQNEAQ (reference sequence). Unmatched junction bases numbered 6, after V lost 5 bases and J lost 6 bases. The CDR3 has 14 amino acids. As DNA, the CDR3 is TGTGCCAGCAGCCTCGAGACAGGGTATGAAAAACTGTTTTTT. As protein: CASSLETGYEKLFF.

This clonotype has a handful of counts. The junction departs from the called germline gene at one end, perhaps through a read error. V gene TRBV5-1 combines with J gene TRBJ1-3; a possible D gene is TRBD1 (5 bases). The germline CDR1 and CDR2 sequences are SGHRS and YFSETQ. The CDR3 totals 15 residues. CDR3 region: CASSSGTLSGNTIYF. CDR3 coding DNA: TGTGCCAGCAGCTCCGGGACTTTATCGGGAAACACCATATATTTT.

The J gene is TRBJ2-1, the V gene TRBV9; TRBD2 is a possible D gene (5 bases). This CDR3 has 13 amino acids. Germline V gene lookup returns CDR1 SGDLS and CDR2 YYNGEE. V was pared by 3 bases and J by 7 bases, with 11 bases between. CDR3 sequence: CASSAGLRNEQFF. CDR3 in DNA: TGTGCCAGCAGCGCCGGACTGAGGAATGAGCAGTTCTTC. Combining the CDR3 with reference TRBV9 and TRBJ2-1 gives the whole variable domain DSGVTQTPKHLITATGQRVTLRCSPRSGDLSVYWYQQSLDQGLQFLIQYYNGEERAKGNILERFSAQQFPDLHSELNLSSLELGDSALYFCASSAGLRNEQFFGPGTRLTVL.

This clonotype was seen many times. This chain links TRBV10-2 with TRBJ1-6; D remains unclear. V was shortened by 6 bases and J by 7 bases, with 10 bases between the two germline ends. This CDR3 has 13 residues. Germline V lookup: CDR1 WSHSY, CDR2 SAAADI. The CDR3 here is CASRREGNSPLHF. The DNA for the CDR3 is TGCGCCAGCAGGAGGGAGGGCAATTCACCCCTCCACTTT.

This clonotype has more than one count but fewer than ten. The rearrangement joins TRBV5-1 to TRBJ1-3; D gene unclear. This CDR3 has 15 residues. The V end was cut by 7 bases, the J end by 2 bases, with 16 bases between. CDR1 is SGHRS, CDR2 YFSETQ, per germline. This CDR3 is CASSPGLTAGNTIYF. DNA of the CDR3: TGCGCCAGCTCTCCGGGCCTGACCGCTGGAAACACCATATATTTT. The complete variable domain, with remaining parts taken from reference TRBV5-1 and TRBJ1-3, reads KAGVTQTPRYLIKTRGQQVTLSCSPISGHRSVSWYQQTPGQGLQFLFEYFSETQRNKGNFPGRFSGRQFSNSRSEMNVSTLELGDSALYLCASSPGLTAGNTIYFGEGSWLTVV.

This clonotype was detected only a few times. The rearrangement uses TRBV7-2 and TRBJ1-4, with D possibly being TRBD1 (5 bases). Per germline, CDR1 SGHTA and CDR2 FQGNSA. The CDR3 is 16 residues long. The ends were cut back, 1 base at V and 5 bases at J, with 14 bases in the middle. The CDR3 loop is CASSLGSGGRNEKLFF. Written as DNA, the CDR3 is TGTGCCAGCAGCTTAGGGTCGGGGGGACGGAATGAAAAACTGTTTTTT.

This clonotype was found many times. V and J are TRBV7-3 and TRBJ1-4; D gene unclear. The CDR3 length is 15 residues. Germline CDR1 SGHTA, CDR2 FQGTGA. V was clipped by 5 bases and J by 0 bases, with 10 bases between them. CDR3 amino acids: CASSIRTATNEKLFF. CDR3 DNA: TGTGCCAGCAGCATCCGGACGGCAACTAATGAAAAACTGTTTTTT.

This rearrangement joins TRBV29-1 to TRBJ2-5, with D perhaps matching TRBD2 (5 bases). Germline assignment: CDR1 SQVTM and CDR2 ANQGSEA. The CDR3 runs 12 residues. The V end lost 4 bases, the J end lost 4 bases, and 10 bases lay between the germline ends. In nucleotides, the CDR3 is TGCAGCGTTGGCCGGGCGGGAGAGACCCAGTACTTC. This encodes CSVGRAGETQYF.

This clonotype was seen repeatedly, ten times or more. The chain couples TRBV9 to TRBJ2-5; 10 bases align to TRBD2. Germline lookup yields CDR1 SGDLS and CDR2 YYNGEE. The ends lost 0 bases at V and 5 bases at J; junction bases unmatched: 1. CDR3 length: 14 residues. Written as DNA, the CDR3 is TGTGCCAGCAGCGTAGAGGGACTAGCGGAGACCCAGTACTTC. Amino acid sequence: CASSVEGLAETQYF.

This chain joins TRBV5-1 and TRBJ1-1; 8 bases agree with TRBD1. This CDR3 has 16 amino acids. J gave up 5 bases and V 4 bases, and 13 bases lay outside the gene matches. CDR1 is SGHRS and CDR2 is YFSETQ in the germline V gene. CDR3 in DNA: TGCGCCAGCAGCCCGCGGACAGGGCTCAGAGGGACTGAAGCTTTCTTT. Translation gives CASSPRTGLRGTEAFF.

For this clonotype: Mismatch with germline at one junction end may stem from a read error. This chain uses TRBV10-3 with TRBJ2-7; maybe TRBD2 (6 bases). The CDR3 is 14 amino acids. The germline V gene has CDR1 ENHRY and CDR2 SYGVKD. This CDR3 reads CASSPSGTGIEQYF. The CDR3 nucleotides read TGTGCCAGCAGTCCTTCCGGGACTGGCATCGAGCAGTACTTC.

The chain has TRBV11-3 and TRBJ1-2, with 9 bases fitting TRBD1. The V gene end was trimmed by 5 bases and the J gene end by 4 bases; junction bases not matched to a gene: 8. Germline CDR1 and CDR2: SGHNT and YENEEA. This CDR3 spans 15 amino acids. For the CDR3, the DNA is TGTGCCAGCAGCGAACCGGGACAGGGACCCTATGGCTACACCTTC. Translated, it gives CASSEPGQGPYGYTF.

This clonotype was recorded a few times. This CDR3 reads CSASKGPLNTEAFF. In DNA form, the CDR3 reads TGCAGTGCTAGCAAGGGGCCCTTGAACACTGAAGCTTTCTTT. The chain carries TRBV20-1 and TRBJ1-1; TRBD1 might be the D (5 bases). The CDR3 is 14 residues long. Trimming removed 3 bases from V and 0 bases from J, with 11 bases in between. From germline, CDR1 is DFQATT and CDR2 SNEGSKA (reference sequence).

This clonotype showed up many times. The V gene is TRBV25-1, the J gene TRBJ2-5, with 10 bases aligning to TRBD1. The V gene's germline CDR1 is MGHDK and CDR2 SYGVNS. J gave up 3 bases and V 1 base, and 2 bases lay outside the gene matches. This CDR3 region has 15 residues. The CDR3 loop reads CASSEFGQGEETQYF. CDR3 in DNA: TGTGCCAGCAGTGAATTTGGACAGGGGGAAGAGACCCAGTACTTC. Full variable domain (missing parts from reference TRBV25-1 and TRBJ2-5): EADIYQTPRYLVIGTGKKITLECSQTMGHDKMYWYQQDPGMELHLIHYSYGVNSTEKGDLSSESTVSRIRTEHFPLTLESARPSHTSQYLCASSEFGQGEETQYFGPGTRLLVL.

The CDR3 here is CASSWSWREVEKLFF. CDR3 DNA sequence: TGTGCCAGCAGTTGGAGTTGGAGGGAGGTTGAAAAACTGTTTTTT. The V call is TRBV12-3 or TRBV12-4, the J call TRBJ1-4; D call uncertain. Trimming took 4 bases from V and 7 from J, leaving 16 bases between them. This CDR3 has 15 residues.

This clonotype was recorded only once. J is TRBJ1-2 and V is TRBV6-1; TRBD1 matches 9 bases. The germline V gene has CDR1 MNHNS and CDR2 SASEGT. The CDR3 runs to 14 residues. V was clipped by 3 bases and J by 4 bases; unmatched bases: 3. The CDR3 DNA sequence: TGTGCCAGCAGTGACACGGGACAGGGCTATGGCTACACCTTC. The encoded protein is CASSDTGQGYGYTF.

This clonotype was seen a single time. Germline is not matched at one junction end, which may reflect a read error. The chain carries TRBV7-2 and TRBJ2-3; D is possibly TRBD2 (5 bases). The CDR3 is 15 amino acids. Germline V gene lookup returns CDR1 SGHTA and CDR2 FQGNSA. Written as DNA, the CDR3 is TGCGCCAGCAGCCAAGATGGAGGTGGCACAGATACGCAGTATTTT. It yields the protein CASSQDGGGTDTQYF. Full variable domain (missing parts from reference TRBV7-2 and TRBJ2-3): GAGVSQSPSNKVTEKGKDVELRCDPISGHTALYWYRQSLGQGLEFLIYFQGNSAPDKSGLPSDRFSAERTGGSVSTLTIQRTQQEDSAVYLCASSQDGGGTDTQYFGPGTRLTVL.

The sample holds a few counts of this clonotype. The chain employs TRBV7-2 and TRBJ2-5; the match to TRBD2 covers 7 bases. V lost 11 bases, J lost 4 bases, and 10 bases stayed unmatched. CDR3 length: 13 residues. Germline-derived CDR1 and CDR2 are SGHTA and FQGNSA. Here the CDR3 DNA reads TGTGCCTCACGGTGGGAGGGTAGAGAGACCCAGTACTTC. Translation: CASRWEGRETQYF.

This clonotype was seen a few times. This rearrangement joins TRBV5-5 to TRBJ1-4; 7 positions match TRBD1. CDR1 and CDR2 (germline): SGHKS, YYEKEE (reference sequence). The CDR3 has 16 residues. The V segment lost 4 bases and the J segment 0 bases; nucleotides outside the gene matches: 6. The CDR3: CASSPGQRATNEKLFF. DNA for the CDR3: TGTGCCAGCAGCCCGGGACAGCGTGCAACTAATGAAAAACTGTTTTTT. Based on the CDR3 plus reference TRBV5-5 and TRBJ1-4, the full variable domain is DAGVTQSPTHLIKTRGQQVTLRCSPISGHKSVSWYQQVLGQGPQFIFQYYEKEERGRGNFPDRFSARQFPNYSSELNVNALLLGDSALYLCASSPGQRATNEKLFFGSGTQLSVL.

A few counts support this clonotype. The chain couples TRBV7-9 to TRBJ1-1, with TRBD1 matching 12 bases. The CDR3 runs 15 residues. CDR1 is SEHNR, CDR2 FQNEAQ, per germline (reference sequence). V lost 3 bases to trimming and J lost 8 bases; unmatched junction nucleotides: 7. Here the CDR3 reads CASSFPGQGAAEAFF. In DNA form, the CDR3 reads TGTGCCAGCAGCTTCCCGGGACAGGGGGCCGCGGAAGCTTTCTTT.

This clonotype has a count of ten or more. The chain carries TRBV19 and TRBJ1-4; possibly TRBD1 for D (6 bases). Deletions cut 7 bases from V and 6 bases from J, with 18 bases between. CDR1 is LNHDA and CDR2 is SQIVND in the germline V gene (reference sequence). This CDR3 is 15 amino acids long. The CDR3 DNA reads as TGTGCCAGTACACAGGGAATAGGCTGGGATGAAAAACTGTTTTTT. It encodes CASTQGIGWDEKLFF.

V usage is TRBV25-1 and J usage is TRBJ1-3; D is uncertain. The length of the CDR3 is 14 residues. Germline values: CDR1 MGHDK, CDR2 SYGVNS. Trimming took 8 bases from V and 1 from J, leaving 12 bases between them. The CDR3 DNA is TGTGCCAGCGTTGCCCTTGAGTCTGGAAACACCATATATTTT. Amino acid sequence: CASVALESGNTIYF.

The V call is TRBV7-6, the J call TRBJ2-5; 10 bases agree with TRBD1. The junction had 7 bases not matched to a gene; V was cut back by 1 base and J by 5 bases. The length of the CDR3 is 16 residues. Per the germline V gene, CDR1 is SGHVS and CDR2 is FNYEAQ. This chain's CDR3 is CASSLDGTGAPETQYF. In DNA, the CDR3 is TGTGCCAGCAGCTTAGATGGGACAGGGGCTCCTGAGACCCAGTACTTC.

This clonotype was counted a few times. The V gene is TRBV11-2, the J gene TRBJ2-7; maybe TRBD1 (6 bases). The CDR3 has 14 amino acids. Germline CDR1 is SGHAT and CDR2 is FQNNGV. V dropped 5 bases and J dropped 2 bases, with 13 bases sitting between them. DNA for the CDR3: TGTGCCAGCAGCCCCAGGGGAGATCCCTACGAGCAGTACTTC. Translating it yields CASSPRGDPYEQYF.

V and J are TRBV7-9 and TRBJ2-7, with 11 bases aligning to TRBD1. The V gene end was trimmed by 6 bases and the J gene end by 7 bases; junction bases not matched to a gene: 14. The length of the CDR3 is 16 residues. The V gene's germline CDR1 is SEHNR and CDR2 FQNEAQ (reference sequence). Here the CDR3 reads CASSITYGQGAREQYF. CDR3 nucleotide sequence: TGTGCCAGCAGTATCACCTACGGACAGGGGGCGAGAGAGCAGTACTTC.